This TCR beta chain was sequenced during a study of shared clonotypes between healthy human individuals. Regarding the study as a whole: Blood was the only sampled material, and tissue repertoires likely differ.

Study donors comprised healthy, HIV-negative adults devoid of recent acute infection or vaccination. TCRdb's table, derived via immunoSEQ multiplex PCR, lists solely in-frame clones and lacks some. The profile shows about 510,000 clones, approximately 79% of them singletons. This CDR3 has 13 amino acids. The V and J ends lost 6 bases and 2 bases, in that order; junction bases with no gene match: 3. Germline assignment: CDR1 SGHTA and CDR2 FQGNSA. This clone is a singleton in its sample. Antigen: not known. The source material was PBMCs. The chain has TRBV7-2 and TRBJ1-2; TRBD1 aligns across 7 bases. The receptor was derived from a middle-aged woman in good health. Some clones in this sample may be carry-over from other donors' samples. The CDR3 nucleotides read TGTGCCAGCAGACGGGACAGAAACTATGGCTACACCTTC. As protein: CASRRDRNYGYTF.